This T cell receptor beta chain derives from a study of blood T cell repertoires in COVID-19. Across the study: COVID-19 samples collected from the United States, Italy and Spain covered acute and convalescent phases.

Cohort 3 donors counted as recovered after two negative PCRs, clearance, or resolved symptoms. TCRdb keeps only in-frame clones here, not all; method: immunoSEQ multiplex PCR. The sample records about 330,000 clones, about 87% being singletons. This clone was seen more than once but under ten times. The germline V gene encodes CDR1 SEHNR and CDR2 FQNEAQ (reference sequence). The CDR3 length is 16 residues. The V end lost 2 bases, the J end lost 8 bases, and 18 bases lay between the germline ends. Sequenced input: PBMCs or T cells enriched from blood (not recorded which). The chain combines TRBV7-9 with TRBJ1-4; tentative D call: TRBD1 (5 bases). The receptor was derived from a man aged 25-40 years who had recovered from COVID-19. CDR3 DNA: TGTGCCAGCAGCTTAACGTTGGGGCAGAGCGTAGAAAAACTGTTTTTT. It translates to CASSLTLGQSVEKLFF.